The 26 T cell receptor beta chains below were found in one sample sequenced in a study of blood T cell repertoires in COVID-19. Clones were sequenced by immunoSEQ multiplex PCR, and TCRdb holds only the in-frame ones, with some missing. The sample contains roughly 380,000 clones, roughly 90% of which appear only once. Specimen: peripheral blood. These receptors were taken from a woman aged 40 to 50 with COVID-19, enrolled during active disease.

The rearrangement links TRBV9 to TRBJ2-1; tentatively, D is TRBD2 (7 bases). The CDR3 length is 17 residues. Germline loops: CDR1 SGDLS, CDR2 YYNGEE. The V end was cut by 0 bases, the J end by 6 bases, with 19 bases between. The CDR3 sequence is CASSVDPPGGLGNEQFF. The DNA of the CDR3 is TGTGCCAGCAGCGTAGATCCCCCCGGGGGGCTTGGCAATGAGCAGTTCTTC.

With regard to this clone: Other DNA sequences within the sample encode an identical CDR3. The chain carries TRBV6-5 and TRBJ1-3; D ambiguous. The ends were cut back, 0 bases at V and 0 bases at J, with 6 bases in the middle. Germline V lookup: CDR1 MNHEY, CDR2 SVGAGI. This CDR3 has 15 amino acids. DNA for the CDR3: TGTGCCAGCAGTTACTCAGGCGGCTCTGGAAACACCATATATTTT. Its protein is CASSYSGGSGNTIYF.

The chain is built from TRBV4-2 and TRBJ2-5; 7 bases line up with TRBD2. This CDR3 region has 15 residues. Trimming cost V 1 base and J 5 bases; bases outside gene matches: 7. Germline loops: CDR1 LGHNA, CDR2 YNFKEQ. CDR3 in DNA: TGTGCCAGCAGCCAAGCCCCTAGCGGCTATGAGACCCAGTACTTC. Encoded protein: CASSQAPSGYETQYF.

The chain has TRBV5-8 and TRBJ1-1; TRBD1 aligns across 8 bases. Trimming at V came to 4 bases and at J to 5 bases, leaving 7 bases not matched to a gene. The CDR3 extends over 14 amino acids. The germline gives CDR1 SGHTS, CDR2 YDEGEE. CDR3 DNA: TGTGCCAGCAGCGTGGCCAGGGGGCTGACTGAAGCTTTCTTT. Its translation: CASSVARGLTEAFF.

V gene TRBV28 combines with J gene TRBJ2-1; TRBD2 is a possible D gene (6 bases). Germline CDR1 reads MDHEN; CDR2 reads SYDVKM. V was shortened by 7 bases and J by 4 bases, with 20 bases between the two germline ends. The CDR3 sequence is 16 residues long. CDR3 residues: CASKPDPGTLYNEQFF. The CDR3 DNA follows: TGTGCCAGCAAACCCGACCCCGGGACTTTGTACAATGAGCAGTTCTTC.

The V call is TRBV2, the J call TRBJ1-1; 9 positions agree with TRBD1. V lost 5 bases, J lost 0 bases, and 4 bases stayed unmatched. This CDR3 is 15 amino acids long. CDR1 and CDR2 (germline): SNHLY, FYNNEI. Here the CDR3 DNA reads TGTGCCAGCAGTCAACAGGGGGCGATGAACACTGAAGCTTTCTTT. Translating gives CASSQQGAMNTEAFF.

V usage is TRBV24-1 and J usage is TRBJ1-2, with D hard to call. This CDR3 is 13 amino acids long. Germline assignment: CDR1 KGHDR and CDR2 SFDVKD. V lost 3 bases and J lost 4, with 8 bases in between. Here the CDR3 DNA reads TGTGCCACCAGTGATCCGCCGGGCTATGGCTACACCTTC. It translates to CATSDPPGYGYTF.

The chain links TRBV5-5 to TRBJ1-1, with TRBD1 matching over 8 bases. This CDR3 is built from 14 residues. Germline V lookup: CDR1 SGHKS, CDR2 YYEKEE (reference sequence). The V gene end was trimmed by 0 bases and the J gene end by 4 bases; junction bases not matched to a gene: 2. CDR3 DNA sequence: TGTGCCAGCAGCTTGGAGCAGGGGGCCACTGAAGCTTTCTTT. Its translation is CASSLEQGATEAFF.

The chain links TRBV5-6 to TRBJ1-1; TRBD1 agrees at 7 bases. CDR3 length equals 15 residues. J was trimmed by 1 base and V by 4 bases; bases with no gene match: 7. In germline, CDR1 is SGHDT, CDR2 YYEEEE. For the CDR3, the DNA is TGTGCCAGCAGCCGTGCGACAGGGTCGAACACTGAAGCTTTCTTT. Translation gives CASSRATGSNTEAFF.

The gene calls are TRBV18 and TRBJ1-4; tentatively, D is TRBD1 (5 bases). CDR3 length: 17 residues. Germline CDR1 and CDR2: KGHSH and LQKENI. Trimming cost V 2 bases and J 0 bases, with 13 bases left between them. The CDR3 DNA sequence: TGTGCCAGCTCACCAGTACAGGCGATAGCAACTAATGAAAAACTGTTTTTT. Protein: CASSPVQAIATNEKLFF. Based on the CDR3 plus reference TRBV18 and TRBJ1-4, the full variable domain is NAGVMQNPRHLVRRRGQEARLRCSPMKGHSHVYWYRQLPEEGLKFMVYLQKENIIDESGMPKERFSAEFPKEGPSILRIQQVVRGDSAAYFCASSPVQAIATNEKLFFGSGTQLSVL.

This clone was picked up one time. The chain employs TRBV4-2 and TRBJ2-1, with D possibly being TRBD1 (7 bases). Germline values: CDR1 LGHNA, CDR2 YNFKEQ. V was clipped by 0 bases and J by 2 bases, with 11 bases between them. This CDR3 is built from 16 residues. CDR3 nucleotides: TGTGCCAGCAGCCAAGACCAGGGGGGACCCTACAATGAGCAGTTCTTC. The encoded protein is CASSQDQGGPYNEQFF.

This rearrangement joins TRBV5-1 to TRBJ1-1; no clear D gene. CDR1 is SGHRS and CDR2 is YFSETQ in the germline V gene. The CDR3 length is 14 residues. The V gene lost 3 bases and the J gene lost 4 bases, with 13 bases spanning the gap. The CDR3 reads CASSWRSSGTEAFF. The CDR3 DNA reads as TGCGCCAGCAGCTGGAGGTCTTCGGGCACTGAAGCTTTCTTT.

V gene TRBV4-3 combines with J gene TRBJ2-5; D is perhaps TRBD2 (6 bases). V was cut by 4 bases and J by 0 bases, with 12 bases left in between. This CDR3 comprises 15 residues. In germline, CDR1 is LGHNA, CDR2 YSLEER. This CDR3 is CASSRGVADQETQYF. The CDR3 nucleotides are TGCGCCAGCAGCCGAGGAGTAGCGGACCAAGAGACCCAGTACTTC.

The chain carries TRBV27 and TRBJ1-4; the D gene is possibly TRBD1 (5 bases). The CDR3 is 14 residues long. Germline CDR1 MNHEY, CDR2 SMNVEV (reference sequence). V lost 6 bases and J lost 8, with 16 bases in between. CDR3 in DNA: TGTGCCAGCAGGAGGGGACTCTTGACCGAAAAACTGTTTTTT. The encoded protein is CASRRGLLTEKLFF.

This clone was detected only once. This sequence joins TRBV2 and TRBJ2-4, with D possibly TRBD1 on 5 matching bases. The V gene's germline CDR1 is SNHLY and CDR2 FYNNEI. Trimming stripped 3 bases from V and 3 bases from J, with 15 bases between. This CDR3 comprises 16 residues. For the CDR3, the DNA is TGTGCCAGCAGTGATCAGCCAGGGTGGGTCAAAAACATTCAGTACTTC. Translated: CASSDQPGWVKNIQYF.

The chain combines TRBV28 with TRBJ1-6; 7 bases agree with TRBD1. The CDR3 is made up of 17 amino acids. Losses at the gene ends were 4 bases for V and 4 bases for J; bases not matched to a gene: 10. Germline-derived CDR1 and CDR2 are MDHEN and SYDVKM. The CDR3 DNA reads as TGTGCCAGCAGTTCCCGACAGGGTCGAGTTTATAATTCACCCCTCCACTTT. This sequence encodes CASSSRQGRVYNSPLHF.

This chain links TRBV9 with TRBJ2-3; 16 nucleotides match TRBD2. CDR1 SGDLS and CDR2 YYNGEE come from the germline V gene. This CDR3 is 19 amino acids long. Losses at the gene ends were 4 bases for V and 2 bases for J; bases not matched to a gene: 10. The CDR3 region has the DNA TGTGCCAGCAGCAGTCCCGGGACTAGCGGGAGGGGGTACACAGATACGCAGTATTTT. Translation gives CASSSPGTSGRGYTDTQYF.

The V and J genes are TRBV6-5 and TRBJ1-4; D remains unclear. Looked up from germline, CDR1 is MNHEY and CDR2 is SVGAGI. The CDR3 covers 11 residues. Trimming stripped 6 bases from V and 6 bases from J, with 5 bases between. CDR3 in amino acids: CASRLDEKLFF. In DNA, the CDR3 is TGTGCCAGCAGGTTAGATGAAAAACTGTTTTTT.

This clone has just one count. The chain links TRBV29-1 to TRBJ2-7; D is possibly TRBD1 (5 bases). Trimming took 7 bases from V and 3 from J, leaving 19 bases between them. Looked up from germline, CDR1 is SQVTM and CDR2 is ANQGSEA. The CDR3 has 14 amino acids. CDR3 amino acids: CSAQREGAFYEQYF. Written as DNA, the CDR3 is TGCAGCGCCCAAAGAGAAGGGGCCTTCTACGAGCAGTACTTC.

The rearrangement links TRBV10-3 to TRBJ2-7; TRBD1 might be the D (6 bases). V shed 6 bases and J shed 1 base, with 7 bases lying between them. This CDR3 comprises 12 residues. CDR1 and CDR2 (germline): ENHRY, SYGVKD. CDR3 in DNA: TGTGCCATCAGGGACAGTTCCTACGAGCAGTACTTC. Its translation is CAIRDSSYEQYF.

This chain joins TRBV28 and TRBJ2-7; no definite D call. V lost 6 bases to trimming and J lost 6 bases, with 9 bases between them. There are 11 residues in the CDR3. The germline gives CDR1 MDHEN, CDR2 SYDVKM. The CDR3 reads CASRAWAEQYF. The DNA of the CDR3 is TGTGCCAGCAGGGCTTGGGCCGAGCAGTACTTC. The entire variable domain, with the rest obtained from reference TRBV28 and TRBJ2-7, is as follows: DVKVTQSSRYLVKRTGEKVFLECVQDMDHENMFWYRQDPGLGLRLIYFSYDVKMKEKGDIPEGYSVSREKKERFSLILESASTNQTSMYLCASRAWAEQYFGPGTRLTVT.

In this sample, this clone turned up once. The CDR3 region has the DNA TGTGCCAGCAGCGTAGGGGCGGGAACGGGGTATGAGCAGTTCTTC. The encoded protein is CASSVGAGTGYEQFF. This chain joins TRBV9 and TRBJ2-1, with D possibly matching TRBD2 (6 bases). Trimming cost V 0 bases and J 8 bases, with 15 bases left between them. The germline V gene has CDR1 SGDLS and CDR2 YYNGEE. This CDR3 contains 15 residues.

This sequence joins TRBV7-2 and TRBJ2-7, with D possibly being TRBD1 (5 bases). The CDR3 extends over 18 amino acids. V was cut by 0 bases and J by 5 bases, with 23 bases left in between. CDR1 and CDR2 (germline): SGHTA, FQGNSA. CDR3 sequence reads: CASSLAFGSRRAFNEQYF. The CDR3 DNA reads TGTGCCAGCAGCTTAGCTTTCGGGTCCCGCAGGGCATTCAACGAGCAGTACTTC.

The V gene is TRBV19, the J gene TRBJ1-6; a possible D gene is TRBD1 (5 bases). Per germline, CDR1 LNHDA and CDR2 SQIVND (reference sequence). The CDR3 is made up of 14 amino acids. Trimming cost V 6 bases and J 9 bases, with 15 bases left between them. The CDR3, as DNA: TGTGCCAGTAGCCCCCCGACAGCAGCTTCACCCCTCCACTTT. Translation gives CASSPPTAASPLHF.

The chain carries TRBV27 and TRBJ1-4; 8 nucleotides agree with TRBD1. V was clipped by 6 bases and J by 2 bases; unmatched bases: 5. Germline assignment: CDR1 MNHEY and CDR2 SMNVEV (reference sequence). The CDR3 sequence is 15 residues long. CDR3 nucleotides: TGTGCCAGCAGGAACTCAGGGGGCACTAATGAAAAACTGTTTTTT. Protein sequence: CASRNSGGTNEKLFF.

V gene TRBV6-4 combines with J gene TRBJ1-6; no clear D gene. The CDR3 totals 16 residues. Germline V gives CDR1 MRHNA, CDR2 SNTAGT. Trimming took off 3 bases at V and 3 bases at J, with 12 bases between the two ends. CDR3 DNA sequence: TGTGCCAGCAGTGAGCCCCTAGGAGGCTATAATTCACCCCTCCACTTT. Protein: CASSEPLGGYNSPLHF.